One and the same sample provided the 14 T cell receptor beta chains below, sequenced in a study of OX40 agonist ivuxolimab in advanced cancers. Here immunoSEQ multiplex PCR was the method, and the copy in TCRdb shows in-frame clones only, minus some. The sample lists 55,000 to 70,000 clones, around 83% seen once, with almost 1.5% in the top ten. The sample consisted of CD4+ or CD8+ T cells sorted from blood, taken in a trial of the OX40 agonist ivuxolimab. The receptors shown here come from an adult with an advanced solid tumor such as melanoma, head and neck, liver or kidney cancer.

The CDR3: CASSIGQGRSREQYF. CDR3 DNA: TGTGCCAGCAGCATCGGACAGGGGAGATCTCGGGAGCAGTACTTC. The rearrangement links TRBV5-8 to TRBJ2-7, with 9 nucleotides matching TRBD1. Germline values: CDR1 SGHTS, CDR2 YDEGEE. The CDR3 sequence is 15 residues long. J gave up 7 bases and V 4 bases, and 12 bases lay outside the gene matches.

This clone was counted only a few times. The chain recombines TRBV6-1 with TRBJ2-7; D remains unclear. V was cut by 0 bases and J by 5 bases, with 8 bases left in between. Germline assignment: CDR1 MNHNS and CDR2 SASEGT. This CDR3 is 13 amino acids long. CDR3: CASSEARSHEQYF. The DNA of the CDR3 is TGTGCCAGCAGTGAAGCCCGCAGTCACGAGCAGTACTTC.

The chain carries TRBV19 and TRBJ2-3; the D gene is possibly TRBD1 (5 bases). Trimming shortened V by 4 bases and J by 2 bases, and 10 bases separated the two germline ends. Germline CDR1 LNHDA, CDR2 SQIVND (reference sequence). The CDR3 has 14 amino acids. The chain's CDR3 is CASSTADTTDTQYF. The CDR3 nucleotides are TGTGCCAGTAGTACTGCGGACACCACAGATACGCAGTATTTT.

This clone has a single count. Written as DNA, the CDR3 is TGTGCCAGCAACTACGTTGTGACTGAAGCTTTCTTT. Protein product: CASNYVVTEAFF. The chain has TRBV2 and TRBJ1-1; D remains unclear. Trimming left V 7 bases short and J 5 bases short, with 11 bases between. Looked up from germline, CDR1 is SNHLY and CDR2 is FYNNEI. The CDR3 has 12 residues.

The J gene is TRBJ1-1, the V gene TRBV5-6; D gene uncertain. Trimming removed 5 bases from V and 3 bases from J, with 17 bases in between. This CDR3 comprises 15 residues. The germline V gene encodes CDR1 SGHDT and CDR2 YYEEEE. CDR3 sequence reads: CASSLFDAYDTEAFF. The CDR3 region has the DNA TGTGCCAGCAGTTTATTCGACGCTTATGACACTGAAGCTTTCTTT.

The count of this clone is one. The CDR3 sequence is CASSWGADSPLHF. CDR3 DNA: TGTGCCAGCAGCTGGGGGGCAGACTCACCCCTCCACTTT. The J gene is TRBJ1-6, the V gene TRBV7-2; D is perhaps TRBD1 (6 bases). Germline CDR1 and CDR2: SGHTA and FQGNSA. The CDR3 sequence is 13 residues long. The V end lost 4 bases, the J end lost 10 bases, and 11 bases lay between the germline ends.

This clone appeared once. The genes are TRBV6-5 and TRBJ2-3; the D gene is possibly TRBD2 (6 bases). In germline, CDR1 is MNHEY, CDR2 SVGAGI. The CDR3 is made up of 15 amino acids. With 7 bases removed from V and 2 bases from J, the gap between germline ends came to 16 bases. The CDR3 nucleotides are TGTGCCAGCAAATCCGGGGGAACTTACACAGATACGCAGTATTTT. Protein: CASKSGGTYTDTQYF.

This clone was counted a single time. The CDR3 DNA follows: TGTGCCAGCAGTCGGACAGGGGCCTACGAGCAGTACTTC. Its protein product is CASSRTGAYEQYF. The chain couples TRBV2 to TRBJ2-7, with 9 bases matching TRBD1. The CDR3 runs 13 residues. In germline, CDR1 is SNHLY, CDR2 FYNNEI. The V and J ends lost 5 bases and 2 bases, in that order; junction bases with no gene match: 1.

This clone is a singleton in its sample. The chain has TRBV6-1 and TRBJ1-6, with 8 bases that match TRBD1. Trimming took 7 bases from V and 11 from J; bases not matched to a gene: 7. CDR1 and CDR2 from the germline V gene are MNHNS and SASEGT. The CDR3 consists of 13 residues. DNA for the CDR3: TGTGCCAGCAATCTCCGACAGGGGACACCCCTCCACTTT. Its protein product is CASNLRQGTPLHF.

This clone was seen a single time. The J gene is TRBJ1-2, the V gene TRBV2, with 9 bases identical to TRBD1. After removal of 7 bases from V and 4 bases from J, the junction contained 7 bases not matched to a gene. Germline lookup yields CDR1 SNHLY and CDR2 FYNNEI. The CDR3 is made up of 14 amino acids. CDR3 amino acids: CASTLTGGGYGYTF. In DNA form, the CDR3 reads TGTGCCAGCACCCTTACAGGGGGCGGCTATGGCTACACCTTC. Filled out from reference TRBV2 and TRBJ1-2, the complete variable domain reads EPEVTQTPSHQVTQMGQEVILRCVPISNHLYFYWYRQILGQKVEFLVSFYNNEISEKSEIFDDQFSVERPDGSNFTLKIRSTKLEDSAMYFCASTLTGGGYGYTFGSGTRLTVV.

V and J are TRBV5-1 and TRBJ1-6; 10 bases agree with TRBD1. This CDR3 has 13 residues. CDR1 and CDR2 from the germline V gene are SGHRS and YFSETQ. V gave up 1 base and J gave up 13 bases; unmatched junction bases: 2. The CDR3 bases are TGCGCCAGCAGCTTGCAGGACAGGGGGCCCCTCCACTTT. Residues: CASSLQDRGPLHF.

The chain is built from TRBV4-1 and TRBJ1-3; no definite D call. V lost 10 bases, J lost 0 bases, and 10 bases lay in between. The CDR3 is made up of 13 amino acids. Germline CDR1 and CDR2: MGHRA and YSYEKL. The chain's CDR3 is CATRKLSGNTIYF. The CDR3 region has the DNA TGCGCCACCCGGAAGCTCTCTGGAAACACCATATATTTT.

The J gene is TRBJ1-5, the V gene TRBV19, with TRBD1 matching over 9 bases. After removal of 5 bases from V and 2 bases from J, the junction contained 4 bases not matched to a gene. Germline CDR1 and CDR2: LNHDA and SQIVND (reference sequence). The CDR3 is 15 amino acids. The CDR3 sequence: CASSAQGAGNQPQHF. CDR3 coding DNA: TGTGCCAGTAGTGCACAGGGGGCAGGCAATCAGCCCCAGCATTTT.

DNA of the CDR3: TGTGCCAGCAGTTTAGGCGGCAGAGGTGGAAACACCATATATTTT. Translated: CASSLGGRGGNTIYF. The chain employs TRBV6-5 and TRBJ1-3; D remains ambiguous. The CDR3 contains 15 residues. Germline CDR1 is MNHEY and CDR2 is SVGAGI. The V gene lost 4 bases and the J gene lost 3 bases, with 13 bases spanning the gap.